Listed here is a single T cell receptor (beta chain). This sample is part of a study of blood T cell repertoires in COVID-19. Overall study: COVID-19 samples collected from the United States, Italy and Spain covered acute and convalescent phases. PBMCs, B-cell-depleted T cells, or T cells were the source of the cDNA or gDNA that made up the material.

As processed by the authors: Estimation of nucleated cell counts was performed using reference gene primer amplification. The repertoire was sequenced with immunoSEQ multiplex PCR; TCRdb's copy has only in-frame clones and lacks some. From that table come the V and J calls and clone size; the DNA was used to work out D and trimming. The sample includes nearly 90,000 clones, 88% of them seen just once. The length of the CDR3 is 13 residues. Per the germline V gene, CDR1 is SGHKS and CDR2 is YYEKEE (reference sequence). Unmatched junction bases numbered 5, after V lost 7 bases and J lost 2 bases. This TCR was recovered from a man aged 60-69 years with acute or convalescent COVID-19. The sequencing input was peripheral blood. The gene calls are TRBV5-5 and TRBJ1-2; 7 bases are a match to TRBD1. The CDR3 sequence is CASRNRGNYGYTF. The CDR3 DNA sequence: TGTGCCAGCCGAAACAGGGGAAACTATGGCTACACCTTC.